A selection of T cell receptor beta chains follows, all from one sample in a study of CD8+CD57+ T cells in acquired aplastic anemia. Each CDR3 protein gets one entry after TCRdb re-called the reads with MiXCR. The table has about 140,000 distinct CDR3 sequences, 41% seen once; the top ten hold roughly 8.1%. Input material: sorted CD4+, CD8+, or CD8+CD57+ T cells (not recorded which) from PBMCs. All receptors come from a human donor in good health, serving as a control. Each CDR3 is given with its conserved first and last residue. D genes are given only for firm matches. Size is omitted from some rows. Given values are once, few, many or a class for expanded clones.

J | D | size | V | CDR3 | DNA
TRBJ2-3 | NA | NA | TRBV24-1 | CATSDLLDTDTQYF | TGTGCCACCAGTGATTTGCTGGATACAGATACGCAGTATTTT
TRBJ1-1 | NA | NA | TRBV10-2 | CASSETRKNTEAFF | TGCGCCAGCAGTGAGACACGCAAGAACACTGAAGCTTTCTTT
TRBJ1-2 | TRBD1 | many | TRBV20-1 | CSARGTGGGYTF | TGCAGTGCTAGGGGGACAGGGGGAGGCTACACCTTC
TRBJ1-4 | TRBD1 | many | TRBV2 | CASSERGLAEKLFF | TGTGCCAGCAGTGAGAGGGGGCTAGCTGAAAAACTGTTTTTT
TRBJ2-7 | NA | NA | TRBV3-1 | CAGSPRESSYEQYF | TGTGCCGGCAGCCCTCGGGAGAGTTCCTACGAGCAGTACTTC
TRBJ1-3 | TRBD1 | many | TRBV12-3/TRBV12-4 | CASSPGQASGNTIYF | TGTGCCAGCAGTCCCGGACAGGCCTCTGGAAACACCATATATTTT
TRBJ1-1 | NA | many | TRBV29-1 | CSVEDHEGAFF | TGCAGCGTTGAAGATCATGAGGGGGCTTTCTTT
TRBJ1-2 | NA | NA | TRBV15 | CAASRYREGGYTF | TGTGCCGCCAGCAGGTACAGGGAAGGTGGCTACACCTTC
TRBJ2-4 | NA | many | TRBV20-1 | CSARRTGRENIQYF | TGCAGTGCTAGGAGGACAGGGAGGGAAAACATTCAGTACTTC
TRBJ2-3 | NA | NA | TRBV24-1 | CATSGAGLASSTDTQYF | TGTGCCACCAGTGGTGCGGGGCTAGCCTCTAGCACAGATACGCAGTATTTT
TRBJ2-3 | NA | many | TRBV6-1 | CASSESTEKQYF | TGTGCCAGCAGTGAATCGACAGAAAAGCAGTATTTT
TRBJ2-5 | TRBD2 | NA | TRBV20-1 | CSAPTAGDQGTQYF | TGCAGTGCTCCAACAGCGGGGGATCAGGGGACCCAGTACTTC
TRBJ1-1 | NA | NA | TRBV2 | CATRSSMEAFF | TGTGCCACCCGATCGTCAATGGAAGCTTTCTTT
TRBJ2-2 | NA | NA | TRBV29-1 | CSVEVQENTGELFF | TGCAGCGTTGAGGTGCAGGAGAACACCGGGGAGCTGTTTTTT
TRBJ2-7 | NA | NA | TRBV10-3 | CAISLIPGSAGEQYF | TGTGCCATCAGTCTAATACCGGGCTCCGCGGGGGAGCAGTACTTC
TRBJ1-5 | TRBD1 | many | TRBV7-2 | CASSRLGTGGGQPQHF | TGTGCCAGCAGCCGGCTCGGGACAGGGGGGGGGCAGCCCCAGCATTTT
TRBJ2-1 | NA | many | TRBV5-4 | CASSLGDSLYNEQFF | TGTGCCAGCAGCTTGGGAGACAGCTTATACAATGAGCAGTTCTTC
TRBJ1-2 | NA | many | TRBV4-1 | CASSQGLAGGYTF | TGCGCCAGCAGCCAAGGCCTTGCAGGTGGCTACACCTTC
TRBJ1-2 | NA | many | TRBV5-1 | CASSLAGGKVRYGYTF | TGCGCCAGCAGCTTGGCCGGGGGGAAAGTACGCTATGGCTACACCTTC
TRBJ2-5 | NA | NA | TRBV7-8 | CAGSWGTQYF | TGTGCCGGCAGCTGGGGGACCCAGTACTTC
TRBJ1-5 | NA | many | TRBV6-2/TRBV6-3 | CASRASTGLSNQPQHF | TGTGCCAGCAGGGCTTCGACAGGACTAAGCAATCAGCCCCAGCATTTT
TRBJ2-3 | NA | NA | TRBV19 | CASSIASTGSSTDTQYF | TGTGCCAGTAGTATAGCCTCGACTGGTTCTAGCACAGATACGCAGTATTTT
TRBJ2-1 | NA | many | TRBV11-1 | CASSLAQGAWGEQFF | TGTGCCAGCAGCTTAGCGCAGGGCGCCTGGGGTGAGCAGTTCTTC
TRBJ1-2 | NA | NA | TRBV24-1 | CATSDQGRDGYTF | TGTGCCACCAGTGACCAAGGACGGGATGGCTACACCTTC
TRBJ2-7 | NA | many | TRBV11-2 | CASSAQELTYEQYF | TGTGCCAGCAGCGCACAGGAGTTGACCTACGAGCAGTACTTC
TRBJ1-6 | NA | NA | TRBV7-6 | CASSLGQAGNSPLHF | TGTGCCAGCAGCTTAGGGCAGGCCGGGAATTCACCCCTCCACTTT
TRBJ2-1 | TRBD2 | many | TRBV5-1 | CASSTSGRNSNEQFF | TGCGCCAGCAGCACTAGCGGGAGGAACAGCAATGAGCAGTTCTTC
TRBJ2-3 | TRBD1 | NA | TRBV29-1 | CSSGTGYTDTQYF | TGCAGCTCTGGGACAGGCTACACAGATACGCAGTATTTT
TRBJ2-3 | NA | NA | TRBV4-1 | CASSPEVGGPGTQYF | TGCGCCAGCAGCCCAGAAGTGGGGGGCCCAGGTACGCAGTATTTT
TRBJ1-2 | TRBD1 | many | TRBV29-1 | CSVVDRGLYGYTF | TGCAGCGTTGTGGACAGGGGACTCTATGGCTACACCTTC
TRBJ2-5 | NA | medium-sized | TRBV19 | CASSMGQGETQYF | TGTGCCAGTAGTATGGGGCAGGGAGAGACCCAGTACTTC
TRBJ2-5 | NA | few | TRBV7-8 | CASSLGRPETQYF | TGTGCCAGCAGCCTCGGACGCCCGGAGACCCAGTACTTC
TRBJ1-1 | TRBD1 | NA | TRBV24-1 | CATRDSNTEAFF | TGTGCCACCCGGGACAGCAACACTGAAGCTTTCTTT
TRBJ2-7 | NA | NA | TRBV20-1 | CSARDEVAYEQYF | TGCAGTGCTAGAGATGAGGTGGCTTACGAGCAGTACTTC
TRBJ2-3 | TRBD2 | few | TRBV3-1 | CASSHARSPSGRRTDTQYF | TGTGCCAGCAGCCATGCTCGTAGTCCTAGCGGGAGACGCACAGATACGCAGTATTTT
TRBJ1-1 | NA | few | TRBV19 | CASRADLGTEAFF | TGTGCCAGTAGGGCGGACCTTGGCACTGAAGCTTTCTTT
TRBJ1-3 | NA | many | TRBV20-1 | CSARAGALSGNTIYF | TGCAGTGCTAGAGCAGGGGCCCTCTCTGGAAACACCATATATTTT
TRBJ2-6 | NA | NA | TRBV2 | CASSEGRQEANVLTF | TGTGCCAGCAGTGAAGGCAGGCAGGAGGCCAACGTCCTGACTTTC
TRBJ1-1 | TRBD1 | many | TRBV2 | CASRRHDREGTEAFF | TGTGCCAGCAGAAGACATGACAGGGAGGGCACTGAAGCTTTCTTT
TRBJ1-1 | TRBD1 | many | TRBV5-1 | CASSSRDRGPAFF | TGCGCCAGCAGCTCTAGGGACAGGGGGCCAGCTTTCTTT
TRBJ2-7 | TRBD2 | many | TRBV20-1 | CSASYSGGSYEQYF | TGCAGTGCTAGCTATAGCGGGGGCTCCTACGAGCAGTACTTC
TRBJ2-7 | TRBD2 | NA | TRBV29-1 | CSVIAGGYYEQYF | TGCAGCGTCATAGCGGGAGGGTACTACGAGCAGTACTTC
TRBJ2-4 | NA | NA | TRBV6-5 | CASSCARKAKNIQYF | TGTGCCAGCAGTTGTGCACGGAAAGCCAAAAACATTCAGTACTTC